Listed here are 30 T cell receptor beta chains from one sample, sequenced in a study of cytomegalovirus exposure and HLA in healthy donors. PCR primers comprised 60 Vbeta and 13 Jbeta primers. Libraries were prepared by immunoSEQ multiplex PCR; TCRdb keeps only in-frame clonotypes and omits some of them. The data hold about 150,000 clones, with approximately 74% observed a single time. Material: PBMCs. Every receptor here comes from a man aged 25 to 45 in good health and CMV-seronegative.

The V and J genes are TRBV19 and TRBJ2-7, with D hard to call. The V end lost 1 base, the J end lost 4 bases, and 11 bases lay between the germline ends. This CDR3 is built from 14 residues. Germline lookup yields CDR1 LNHDA and CDR2 SQIVND (reference sequence). Here the CDR3 DNA reads TGTGCCAGTAGTATAGCCCCCCACGGGTACGAGCAGTACTTC. It translates to CASSIAPHGYEQYF.

This rearrangement joins TRBV7-9 to TRBJ2-5; 9 nucleotides match TRBD1. In germline, CDR1 is SEHNR, CDR2 FQNEAQ (reference sequence). CDR3 length equals 14 residues. J gave up 11 bases and V 1 base, and 8 bases lay outside the gene matches. CDR3 in amino acids: CASSLEGQGSEQYF. The CDR3 DNA reads TGTGCCAGCAGCTTAGAGGGACAGGGTTCGGAGCAGTACTTC.

V is TRBV18 and J is TRBJ1-4, with TRBD1 matching 8 bases. Germline V gene sequence: CDR1 KGHSH, CDR2 LQKENI. J was trimmed by 2 bases and V by 3 bases; bases with no gene match: 2. The CDR3 contains 15 residues. CDR3 residues: CASSPRQGTNEKLFF. As DNA, the CDR3 is TGTGCCAGCTCACCGCGACAGGGGACTAATGAAAAACTGTTTTTT.

A note on this clone: The junction does not match germline at one end; this may be a read error. The chain is built from TRBV28 and TRBJ1-2, with 10 positions matching TRBD1. Germline loops: CDR1 MDHEN, CDR2 SYDVKM. The CDR3 extends over 15 amino acids. The CDR3 reads CASSDWTGGNYDYTF. The CDR3 DNA follows: TGTGCCAGCAGTGACTGGACAGGGGGGAACTATGACTACACCTTC.

J is TRBJ1-1 and V is TRBV4-3, with D unclear. Between the trimmed V and J ends, which lost 0 bases and 2 bases, there was a span of 7 bases. In germline, CDR1 is LGHNA, CDR2 YSLEER. There are 14 residues in the CDR3. The CDR3: CASSQERGNTEAFF. In DNA, the CDR3 is TGCGCCAGCAGCCAAGAACGGGGAAACACTGAAGCTTTCTTT.

In this sample, this clone turned up once. The CDR3 region is CASSLQGDSSNEQFF. The CDR3 DNA sequence: TGTGCCAGCAGCTTACAGGGGGACAGTTCCAATGAGCAGTTCTTC. V and J are TRBV7-3 and TRBJ2-1; 7 nucleotides match TRBD1. The ends lost 2 bases at V and 6 bases at J; junction bases unmatched: 7. The CDR3 is 15 residues long. CDR1 is SGHTA, CDR2 FQGTGA, per germline.

V gene TRBV10-3 combines with J gene TRBJ1-1, with TRBD1 matching over 10 bases. From germline, CDR1 is ENHRY and CDR2 SYGVKD. J gave up 5 bases and V 3 bases, and 6 bases lay outside the gene matches. The CDR3 is 15 amino acids. The CDR3 coding sequence is TGTGCCATCAGTGACCCGGACAGGGGGAGGACTGAAGCTTTCTTT. Translated: CAISDPDRGRTEAFF.

The V gene is TRBV28, the J gene TRBJ2-7; D is unclear. Trimming shortened V by 6 bases and J by 2 bases, and 8 bases separated the two germline ends. CDR1 MDHEN and CDR2 SYDVKM come from the germline V gene. The CDR3 is made up of 12 amino acids. The CDR3 is CASSLAAYEQYF. CDR3 in DNA: TGTGCCAGCAGCCTGGCAGCCTACGAGCAGTACTTC.

This clone was counted only a few times. This chain connects TRBV19 to TRBJ2-7; maybe TRBD1 (6 bases). The CDR3 sequence is 14 residues long. The V gene's germline CDR1 is LNHDA and CDR2 SQIVND (reference sequence). Trimming pared 1 base from V and 4 bases from J, leaving 11 bases between. DNA of the CDR3: TGTGCCAGTAGTATAGGAACAGGGCAGTACGAGCAGTACTTC. Translating gives CASSIGTGQYEQYF. The full variable domain, completed using reference TRBV19 and TRBJ2-7, is DGGITQSPKYLFRKEGQNVTLSCEQNLNHDAMYWYRQDPGQGLRLIYYSQIVNDFQKGDIAEGYSVSREKKESFPLTVTSAQKNPTAFYLCASSIGTGQYEQYFGPGTRLTVT.

This clone occurred once. The chain recombines TRBV27 with TRBJ1-1; unclear D gene. Germline CDR1 is MNHEY and CDR2 is SMNVEV (reference sequence). Trimming pared 9 bases from V and 4 bases from J, leaving 15 bases between. This CDR3 comprises 13 residues. The CDR3 DNA reads TGTGCCAGAGTCCCGCGATGGAGCACTGAAGCTTTCTTT. It translates to CARVPRWSTEAFF.

V gene TRBV5-4 combines with J gene TRBJ1-1; D unclear. From germline, CDR1 is SGHNT and CDR2 YYREEE (reference sequence). CDR3 length: 15 amino acids. Trimming pared 2 bases from V and 0 bases from J, leaving 11 bases between. The CDR3 DNA reads TGTGCCAGCAGCTTTAAATCGGGGATGAACACTGAAGCTTTCTTT. Residues: CASSFKSGMNTEAFF.

The V call is TRBV5-1, the J call TRBJ1-2, with 7 bases matching TRBD1. The trim removed 0 bases at V and 7 bases at J, leaving 6 bases unmatched. Per the germline V gene, CDR1 is SGHRS and CDR2 is YFSETQ. The CDR3 spans 14 residues. CDR3 loop: CASSLGGRGTGYTF. Here the CDR3 DNA reads TGCGCCAGCAGCTTGGGGGGCAGGGGGACTGGCTACACCTTC.

CDR3 nucleotide sequence: TGCGCCAGCAGCCAGGAAACATGGGAGACTGACTACGAGCAGTACTTC. Amino acid sequence: CASSQETWETDYEQYF. The chain links TRBV4-3 to TRBJ2-7; tentative D call: TRBD2 (5 bases). Trimming shortened V by 3 bases and J by 3 bases, and 18 bases separated the two germline ends. The CDR3 length is 16 residues. Germline assignment: CDR1 LGHNA and CDR2 YSLEER.

This clone was seen more than once but under ten times. This chain connects TRBV9 to TRBJ1-1; no definite D call. Trimming shortened V by 3 bases and J by 0 bases, and 9 bases separated the two germline ends. The germline CDR1 and CDR2 sequences are SGDLS and YYNGEE. The length of the CDR3 is 14 residues. The CDR3 DNA is TGTGCCAGCAGCGCCCAGAACGTGAACACTGAAGCTTTCTTT. It translates to CASSAQNVNTEAFF.

This clone turned up a few times. This rearrangement joins TRBV6-1 to TRBJ2-2; unclear D gene. Trimming stripped 7 bases from V and 10 bases from J, with 10 bases between. The CDR3 contains 11 residues. Germline CDR1 is MNHNS and CDR2 is SASEGT. CDR3 DNA sequence: TGTGCCAGCAATCAGCGAGAGGAGCTGTTTTTT. Amino acids: CASNQREELFF.

The chain combines TRBV10-3 with TRBJ1-1, with a possible D match to TRBD1 (5 bases). The length of the CDR3 is 13 residues. Germline loops: CDR1 ENHRY, CDR2 SYGVKD. V dropped 3 bases and J dropped 2 bases, with 7 bases sitting between them. CDR3 protein: CAISERGNTEAFF. CDR3 DNA: TGTGCCATCAGTGAAAGGGGAAACACTGAAGCTTTCTTT.

The chain joins TRBV11-2 to TRBJ2-7, with a weak D call TRBD1 (5 bases). Trimming took off 0 bases at V and 3 bases at J, with 6 bases between the two ends. This CDR3 spans 13 amino acids. CDR1 SGHAT and CDR2 FQNNGV come from the germline V gene. As DNA, the CDR3 is TGTGCCAGCAGCTTAGATAGGGGCTACGAGCAGTACTTC. Its protein product is CASSLDRGYEQYF.

This clone has more than one count but fewer than ten. The CDR3 protein is CASSIVTGGPGELFF. DNA for the CDR3: TGTGCCAGTAGTATCGTGACAGGGGGCCCCGGGGAGCTGTTTTTT. J is TRBJ2-2 and V is TRBV19; 10 bases align to TRBD1. The germline V gene encodes CDR1 LNHDA and CDR2 SQIVND (reference sequence). This CDR3 is built from 15 residues. V was clipped by 3 bases and J by 6 bases; unmatched bases: 4.

This chain uses TRBV6-6 with TRBJ2-2, with D possibly being TRBD1 (6 bases). The germline CDR1 and CDR2 sequences are MNHNY and SVGAGI (reference sequence). CDR3 length equals 14 residues. Trimming removed 7 bases from V and 3 bases from J, with 12 bases in between. The CDR3 DNA follows: TGTGCCAGCAAATTACAGGGCGACACCGGGGAGCTGTTTTTT. Encoded protein: CASKLQGDTGELFF.

The CDR3 region has the DNA TGTGCCAGCAGCTCCGGGACAGGGGTATACGAGCAGTACTTC. Protein: CASSSGTGVYEQYF. The chain is built from TRBV28 and TRBJ2-7, with 10 bases identical to TRBD1. CDR3 length: 14 amino acids. The germline gives CDR1 MDHEN, CDR2 SYDVKM. V shed 6 bases and J 4 bases; nucleotides not matched to a gene: 6.

CDR3 nucleotides: TGTGCCAGCAGTTTATGGGGTCAGGGATCGGAGCCCCAGCATTTT. Amino acids: CASSLWGQGSEPQHF. This chain links TRBV28 with TRBJ1-5; D is perhaps TRBD1 (5 bases). The germline CDR1 and CDR2 sequences are MDHEN and SYDVKM. Trimming took 0 bases from V and 8 from J, leaving 14 bases between them. The CDR3 is 15 amino acids.

The V call is TRBV2, the J call TRBJ2-2; 8 bases line up with TRBD1. Germline loops: CDR1 SNHLY, CDR2 FYNNEI. Trimming cost V 8 bases and J 6 bases; bases outside gene matches: 14. The CDR3 consists of 16 residues. CDR3: CASSSDRTGFSGELFF. As DNA, the CDR3 is TGTGCCAGCTCCTCGGATAGGACAGGGTTCTCCGGGGAGCTGTTTTTT.

The chain carries TRBV9 and TRBJ2-2; D is perhaps TRBD1 (7 bases). Germline V gene sequence: CDR1 SGDLS, CDR2 YYNGEE. The CDR3 runs 15 residues. Trimming pared 5 bases from V and 1 base from J, leaving 12 bases between. As DNA, the CDR3 is TGTGCCAGCAGGGGGGGACAGCAGAACACCGGGGAGCTGTTTTTT. It encodes CASRGGQQNTGELFF.

The J gene is TRBJ2-7, the V gene TRBV7-2; TRBD2 matches 10 bases. CDR1 and CDR2 (germline): SGHTA, FQGNSA. The J segment lost 0 bases and the V segment lost 1 base, leaving 0 bases of the junction unmatched. The CDR3 loop spans 15 amino acids. As DNA, the CDR3 is TGTGCCAGCAGCTTAGGACTAGCGGGCTCCTACGAGCAGTACTTC. Encoded protein: CASSLGLAGSYEQYF. The whole variable domain, remainder taken from reference TRBV7-2 and TRBJ2-7, is GAGVSQSPSNKVTEKGKDVELRCDPISGHTALYWYRQSLGQGLEFLIYFQGNSAPDKSGLPSDRFSAERTGGSVSTLTIQRTQQEDSAVYLCASSLGLAGSYEQYFGPGTRLTVT.

The genes are TRBV18 and TRBJ1-5, with 8 bases matching TRBD1. The CDR3 runs 16 residues. The V gene's germline CDR1 is KGHSH and CDR2 LQKENI. V shed 2 bases, J shed 7 bases, and the junction held 10 bases outside the gene matches. The CDR3 region has the DNA TGTGCCAGCTCACCAGGGAGGACAGGGAGTGGGCAGCCCCAGCATTTT. It translates to CASSPGRTGSGQPQHF.

V gene TRBV7-2 combines with J gene TRBJ2-3; 8 nucleotides align to TRBD2. The CDR3 has 16 residues. With V trimmed by 0 bases and J by 6 bases, 8 bases remained unmatched. CDR1 is SGHTA and CDR2 is FQGNSA in the germline V gene. This CDR3 is CASSLAGRGVSDTQYF. Written as DNA, the CDR3 is TGTGCCAGCAGCTTAGCGGGGCGGGGGGTGAGTGATACGCAGTATTTT.

This clone was seen just once. This chain links TRBV5-6 with TRBJ2-7; 8 bases agree with TRBD1. The CDR3 runs 14 residues. The germline V gene encodes CDR1 SGHDT and CDR2 YYEEEE. J lost 3 bases, V lost 0 bases, and 2 bases had no gene match. CDR3: CASSLADRGYEQYF. For the CDR3, the DNA is TGTGCCAGCAGCTTGGCCGACAGGGGCTACGAGCAGTACTTC. The full variable domain, its missing parts supplied by reference TRBV5-6 and TRBJ2-7, is DAGVTQSPTHLIKTRGQQVTLRCSPKSGHDTVSWYQQALGQGPQFIFQYYEEEERQRGNFPDRFSGHQFPNYSSELNVNALLLGDSALYLCASSLADRGYEQYFGPGTRLTVT.

The rearrangement uses TRBV5-1 and TRBJ2-1; possibly TRBD2 for D (5 bases). The CDR3 has 16 residues. The germline V gene has CDR1 SGHRS and CDR2 YFSETQ. V gave up 0 bases and J gave up 2 bases, with 12 bases separating them. CDR3 amino acids: CASSLADYAPYNEQFF. In DNA, the CDR3 is TGCGCCAGCAGCTTGGCCGACTATGCTCCCTACAATGAGCAGTTCTTC. The whole variable domain, filled in from reference TRBV5-1 and TRBJ2-1, reads KAGVTQTPRYLIKTRGQQVTLSCSPISGHRSVSWYQQTPGQGLQFLFEYFSETQRNKGNFPGRFSGRQFSNSRSEMNVSTLELGDSALYLCASSLADYAPYNEQFFGPGTRLTVL.

This rearrangement joins TRBV15 to TRBJ2-1; 11 bases match TRBD2. Germline V gives CDR1 LNHNV, CDR2 YYDKDF (reference sequence). This CDR3 contains 17 residues. J lost 5 bases, V lost 0 bases, and 6 bases had no gene match. As DNA, the CDR3 is TGTGCCACCAGCAGAGATGCTACGGGACTAGCGGACAATGAGCAGTTCTTC. Translating gives CATSRDATGLADNEQFF.

This clone has just a few counts. The chain employs TRBV5-4 and TRBJ2-2; 7 bases map to TRBD2. The V gene end was trimmed by 4 bases and the J gene end by 4 bases; junction bases not matched to a gene: 10. This CDR3 contains 16 residues. Germline V lookup: CDR1 SGHNT, CDR2 YYREEE (reference sequence). This chain's CDR3 is CASSQVGEGGTGELFF. DNA of the CDR3: TGTGCCAGCAGCCAAGTGGGGGAGGGTGGCACCGGGGAGCTGTTTTTT. The full variable domain, its missing parts supplied by reference TRBV5-4 and TRBJ2-2, is ETGVTQSPTHLIKTRGQQVTLRCSSQSGHNTVSWYQQALGQGPQFIFQYYREEENGRGNFPPRFSGLQFPNYSSELNVNALELDDSALYLCASSQVGEGGTGELFFGEGSRLTVL.